The entry that follows covers one T cell receptor (beta chain) sequence. This sample stems from a study of blood T cell repertoires in COVID-19. Turning to the study itself: From the United States, Italy and Spain came samples of acute and convalescent COVID-19. PBMCs, B-cell-depleted T cells, or T cells provided the cDNA or gDNA that made up the material.

The CDR3 spans 17 residues. The germline V gene has CDR1 GTSNPN and CDR2 SVGIG (reference sequence). V lost 3 bases to trimming and J lost 4 bases; unmatched junction nucleotides: 9. The authors' processing: Amplifying reference gene primers gave estimates of nucleated cell counts. Measured with immunoSEQ multiplex PCR; TCRdb has only the in-frame clones, and not every one. That table supplies the V and J calls and clone size; D and trimming were determined from the DNA. The data hold 240,000 or so clones, with 60% to 75% observed a single time. This TCR derives from a woman older than 75 with acute or convalescent COVID-19. J is TRBJ2-1 and V is TRBV30; 13 nucleotides agree with TRBD2. Sequencing used peripheral blood. CDR3 DNA sequence: TGTGCCTGGAGCTCCCTTGGGACTAGCGGGATATACAATGAGCAGTTCTTC. Protein: CAWSSLGTSGIYNEQFF.